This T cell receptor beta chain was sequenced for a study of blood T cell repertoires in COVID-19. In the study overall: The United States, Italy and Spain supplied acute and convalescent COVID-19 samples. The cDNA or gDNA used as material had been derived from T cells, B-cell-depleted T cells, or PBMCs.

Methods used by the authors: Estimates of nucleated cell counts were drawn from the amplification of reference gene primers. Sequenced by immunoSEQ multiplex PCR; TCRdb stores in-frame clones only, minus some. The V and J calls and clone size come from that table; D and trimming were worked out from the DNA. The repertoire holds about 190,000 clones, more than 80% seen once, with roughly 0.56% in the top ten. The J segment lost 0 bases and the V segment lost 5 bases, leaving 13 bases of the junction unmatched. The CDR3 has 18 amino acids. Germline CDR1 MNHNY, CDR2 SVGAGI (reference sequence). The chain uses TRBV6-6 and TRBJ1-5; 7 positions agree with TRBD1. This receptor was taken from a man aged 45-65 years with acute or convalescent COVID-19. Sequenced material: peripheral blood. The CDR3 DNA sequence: TGTGCCAGCAGTCCTCGACAGGGAAAACCCTATAGCAATCAGCCCCAGCATTTT. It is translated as CASSPRQGKPYSNQPQHF.